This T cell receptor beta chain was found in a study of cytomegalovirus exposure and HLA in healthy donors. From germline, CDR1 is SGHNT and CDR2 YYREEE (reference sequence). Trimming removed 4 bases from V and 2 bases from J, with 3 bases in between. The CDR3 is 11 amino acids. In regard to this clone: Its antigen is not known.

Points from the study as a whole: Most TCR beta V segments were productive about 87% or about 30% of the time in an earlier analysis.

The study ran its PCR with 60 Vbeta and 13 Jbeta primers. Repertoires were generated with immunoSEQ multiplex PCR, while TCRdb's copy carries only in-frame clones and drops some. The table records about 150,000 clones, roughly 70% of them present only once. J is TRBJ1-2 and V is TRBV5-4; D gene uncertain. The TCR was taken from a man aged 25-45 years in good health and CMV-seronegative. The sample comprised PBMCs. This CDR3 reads CASSQNYGYTF. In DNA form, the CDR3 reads TGTGCCAGCAGCCAAAACTATGGCTACACCTTC. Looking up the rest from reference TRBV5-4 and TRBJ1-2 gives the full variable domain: ETGVTQSPTHLIKTRGQQVTLRCSSQSGHNTVSWYQQALGQGPQFIFQYYREEENGRGNFPPRFSGLQFPNYSSELNVNALELDDSALYLCASSQNYGYTFGSGTRLTVV.